Described below is a single T cell receptor (beta chain) sequence and its context. Its antigen is unknown. Since a much larger clone is just one base distant, this may be a read error. Unique molecular identifiers tagged the TCRbeta library. From the PCR reads, TCRdb called clonotypes with MiXCR, one entry per CDR3 protein. This table holds about a million distinct CDR3 sequences, roughly 31% found once. Germline V CDR1 and CDR2: SGDLS, YYNGEE. This CDR3 region has 16 residues. This entry is derived from a study of T-cell reconstitution after alpha-beta-depleted transplantation in children. The study, taken as a whole, reports: The main origin of T-cell counts and diversity one year after transplant was newly produced T cells.

This clonotype was obtained from a boy in the first two years of life who had a stem cell transplant for SCID, so the T cells may come from the graft donor. Here the sequenced sample was PBMCs, mostly from graft donor cells, taken 360 days after TCRalphabeta/CD19-depleted stem cell transplant. The chain links TRBV9 to TRBJ2-3, with TRBD1 matching over 7 bases. CDR3 protein: CGSSEPTGRITDTQYF. The CDR3, as DNA: TGTGGCAGCAGCGAACCGACAGGGAGAATCACAGATACGCAGTATTTT.